The 25 T cell receptor beta chains below come from one sample, sequenced in a study of T cells expressing NK-cell markers. From the 5' RACE reads, TCRdb lists one entry per CDR3 protein and no DNA. The sample has about 550,000 distinct CDR3 sequences, and its top ten clones hold roughly 3.5%. The source material was blood T cells: a sorted CD56 or NKG2C T cell subset, CD4+ or CD8+ T cells, or bulk PBMC T cells (not recorded which). These receptors were collected from a man aged 18 to 30 in good health.

This chain connects TRBV11-2 to TRBJ1-3. The CDR3 spans 15 residues. Germline V gene lookup returns CDR1 SGHAT and CDR2 FQNNGV. This chain's CDR3 is CASSLGLNSGNTIYF.

The V call is TRBV12-3 or TRBV12-4, the J call TRBJ2-4; the TCRdb call, TRBD1, lacks DNA for checking. CDR3 length equals 13 residues. CDR3 protein: CASSLAGGGFQYF.

The chain employs TRBV29-1 and TRBJ2-4; the D gene TCRdb calls, TRBD2, cannot be checked with no DNA. From germline, CDR1 is SQVTM and CDR2 ANQGSEA. The CDR3 loop spans 13 amino acids. CDR3 sequence reads: CSAVGTRQGIQYF.

The rearrangement joins TRBV12-3 or TRBV12-4 to TRBJ1-4; as DNA is missing, the TRBD1 call by TCRdb cannot be tested. The CDR3 is 18 residues long. CDR3 in amino acids: CASSFKGIKMGTNEKLFF.

The V and J genes are TRBV28 and TRBJ2-2; TCRdb indicates TRBD2, and absent DNA this call remains unverified. Germline values: CDR1 MDHEN, CDR2 SYDVKM. There are 16 residues in the CDR3. The CDR3 is CASSLRSGPNTGELFF.

The chain couples TRBV20-1 to TRBJ2-5; as DNA is missing, the TRBD1 call by TCRdb cannot be tested. Germline CDR1 reads DFQATT; CDR2 reads SNEGSKA (reference sequence). CDR3 length equals 13 residues. CDR3 loop: CSAMDDRQETQYF.

The chain is built from TRBV5-1 and TRBJ2-7; TCRdb calls TRBD2, which cannot be checked without DNA. The germline gives CDR1 SGHRS, CDR2 YFSETQ. The CDR3 totals 15 residues. The CDR3 is CASRVELGGGDEQYF.

The chain has TRBV7-8 and TRBJ2-3; TCRdb returns TRBD1, unconfirmable since there is no DNA. Germline V gene lookup returns CDR1 SGHVS and CDR2 FQNEAQ. This CDR3 has 13 residues. The CDR3 sequence: CASSVRVSRTQYF.

The chain is built from TRBV6-2 or TRBV6-3 and TRBJ2-7; TCRdb returns TRBD1, unconfirmable since there is no DNA. Germline V CDR1 and CDR2: MNHEY, SVGEGT. The CDR3 length is 12 residues. The CDR3 reads CASSRPRGEQYF.

The V call is TRBV30, the J call TRBJ1-5. This CDR3 spans 15 amino acids. Looked up from germline, CDR1 is GTSNPN and CDR2 is SVGIG (reference sequence). The CDR3 is CAWNPRRGRNQPQHF.

The V gene is TRBV12-3 or TRBV12-4, the J gene TRBJ2-2; the D call of TRBD1 rests on TCRdb alone, since no DNA is present to check it. This CDR3 spans 16 amino acids. This CDR3 is CASRTESGTNTGELFF.

The chain carries TRBV6-1 and TRBJ2-2; TCRdb outputs TRBD1, but without DNA this stays unchecked. The germline gives CDR1 MNHNS, CDR2 SASEGT. The length of the CDR3 is 15 residues. This CDR3 is CASRQGSARTGELFF.

The rearrangement joins TRBV12-3 or TRBV12-4 to TRBJ1-6. The CDR3 totals 15 residues. Here the CDR3 reads CASSLALTSLSPLHF.

The J gene is TRBJ1-1, the V gene TRBV12-3 or TRBV12-4. The CDR3 is made up of 11 amino acids. The CDR3 sequence: CASSRSLWAFF.

V and J are TRBV24-1 and TRBJ2-2; lacking DNA, the TRBD1 call made by TCRdb goes unchecked. The CDR3 has 18 residues. Germline V gene lookup returns CDR1 KGHDR and CDR2 SFDVKD. CDR3 in amino acids: CATSDPLFLGTNTGELFF.

CDR3 sequence reads: CASIPAGGGTDTQYF. The rearrangement joins TRBV12-3 or TRBV12-4 to TRBJ2-3; TCRdb gives TRBD2 as the D gene, but with no DNA this cannot be confirmed. The CDR3 is made up of 15 amino acids.

The chain links TRBV20-1 to TRBJ2-5; TCRdb names TRBD2, which stays unverified in the absence of DNA. Germline values: CDR1 DFQATT, CDR2 SNEGSKA (reference sequence). This CDR3 is 16 amino acids long. The CDR3 spells CSARDETSGRAETQYF.

This chain joins TRBV5-1 and TRBJ1-1; TCRdb selects TRBD1, and the lack of DNA leaves this call unchecked. The germline V gene encodes CDR1 SGHRS and CDR2 YFSETQ. The CDR3 runs 13 residues. The CDR3 region is CASSYSQGSQAFF.

The rearrangement joins TRBV20-1 to TRBJ2-2. The CDR3 totals 15 residues. Germline V gene data show CDR1 as DFQATT and CDR2 as SNEGSKA (reference sequence). The CDR3 protein is CSARDFQENTGELFF.

V gene TRBV10-3 combines with J gene TRBJ1-1; the D call of TRBD1 rests on TCRdb alone, since no DNA is present to check it. The germline CDR1 and CDR2 sequences are ENHRY and SYGVKD. The CDR3 is 12 amino acids. This chain's CDR3 is CAISGGPTEAFF.

The CDR3 loop reads CASRPHNGANSREQYF. The chain joins TRBV5-1 to TRBJ2-7; checking the TCRdb D call of TRBD1 is not possible without DNA. There are 16 residues in the CDR3. Germline V gene sequence: CDR1 SGHRS, CDR2 YFSETQ.

The chain is built from TRBV28 and TRBJ1-5; TCRdb calls TRBD1, which cannot be checked without DNA. CDR3 length: 13 residues. Per the germline V gene, CDR1 is MDHEN and CDR2 is SYDVKM. The CDR3 spells CASSNFRVQPQHF.

The chain joins TRBV14 to TRBJ1-6. Germline V gene sequence: CDR1 SGHDN, CDR2 FVKESK. The CDR3 contains 15 residues. The CDR3 sequence: CASSQIGVGSSPLHF.

The V gene is TRBV7-6, the J gene TRBJ2-1. The CDR3 totals 13 residues. Germline CDR1 is SGHVS and CDR2 is FNYEAQ. The chain's CDR3 is CASSLAPSNEQFF.

The V gene is TRBV6-5, the J gene TRBJ2-6. Looked up from germline, CDR1 is MNHEY and CDR2 is SVGAGI. The CDR3 has 16 amino acids. The CDR3 is CASSSIMFSGANVLTF.